Reported below is one TCR beta chain. What it recognizes is unknown. This sample stems from a study of cytomegalovirus exposure and HLA in healthy donors. Across the study: Earlier work reported 110 million or so unique TCR beta sequences from 170 million or so T cells.

Use of 60 Vbeta and 13 Jbeta primers characterized the PCR. Only in-frame clones appear in the TCRdb table, and some are missing; sequencing was by immunoSEQ multiplex PCR. The sample lists under 200,000 clones; about 80% were seen once. General study results and limits: A previous analysis found most TCR beta V segments productive roughly 87% or roughly 30% of the time. In a later analysis, TCR beta V- and J-gene trimming was associated with a missense DCLRE1C variant.

When sampled, the donors appeared nominally healthy, though they likely had unrecorded immune exposures. V lost 6 bases and J 4 bases, leaving 15 bases between the germline ends. CDR1 is MDHEN, CDR2 SYDVKM, per germline. The CDR3 is 14 amino acids. The specimen was PBMCs. This receptor was taken from a woman between 50 and 59 years old in good health and CMV-seronegative. The chain employs TRBV28 and TRBJ1-1, with TRBD1 as a possible D gene (6 bases). CDR3 sequence reads: CASRPTGTRTEAFF. CDR3 in DNA: TGTGCCAGCAGACCTACGGGGACACGCACTGAAGCTTTCTTT.